This T cell receptor (beta chain) was found in a study of vaccination effects on CD4 cells after COVID-19. Broader study findings: Clones arising from infection and from vaccination showed marked clonal contraction late after vaccination.

Worth noting for this clone: Its cognate antigen is unknown.

The CDR3 covers 12 residues. Germline V gives CDR1 MGHRA, CDR2 YSYEKL. The V and J ends lost 3 bases and 11 bases, in that order; junction bases with no gene match: 6. CD4+ T cells specific for antigen were expanded with viral peptide pools by the ViraFEST assay before sequencing. Cultured cells yielded isolated CD4+ T cells after less than 11 days. Participants each got two BNT162b2 or mRNA-1273 vaccine doses. The protocol was immunoSEQ multiplex PCR, while the TCRdb copy is restricted to in-frame clones and leaves out a portion. The data show some 30,000 clones, with 74% seen just once and roughly 15% held by the top ten.

The sample in question was CD4+ T cells from PBMCs cultured with HCoV-229E spike peptides, obtained after COVID-19 vaccination. The TCR was taken from a human donor who received a COVID-19 vaccine. V and J are TRBV4-1 and TRBJ1-2; the match to TRBD1 covers 7 bases. DNA of the CDR3: TGCGCCAGCAGCCATCGACAGGGAGGTTACACCTTC. As protein: CASSHRQGGYTF.